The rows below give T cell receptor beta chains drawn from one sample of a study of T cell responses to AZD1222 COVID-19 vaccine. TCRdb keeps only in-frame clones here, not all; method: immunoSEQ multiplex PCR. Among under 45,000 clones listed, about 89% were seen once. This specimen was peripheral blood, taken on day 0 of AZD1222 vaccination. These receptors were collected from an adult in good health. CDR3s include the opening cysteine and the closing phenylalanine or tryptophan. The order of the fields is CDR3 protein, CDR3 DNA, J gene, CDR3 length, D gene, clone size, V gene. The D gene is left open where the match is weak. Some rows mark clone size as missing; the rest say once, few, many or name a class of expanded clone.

CDR3aa: CASSGLYEQYF; CDR3nt: TGCGCCAGCAGTGGACTATACGAGCAGTACTTC; j_gene: TRBJ2-7; len: 11; d_gene: NA; abundance: NA; v_gene: TRBV10-2
CDR3aa: CATSRGRGRGLYQPQHF; CDR3nt: TGTGCCACCAGCAGAGGAAGAGGACGGGGACTTTATCAGCCCCAGCATTTT; j_gene: TRBJ1-5; len: 17; d_gene: NA; abundance: NA; v_gene: TRBV15
CDR3aa: CASSLGQETQYF; CDR3nt: TGTGCCAGCAGCTTAGGGCAAGAGACCCAGTACTTC; j_gene: TRBJ2-5; len: 12; d_gene: NA; abundance: few; v_gene: TRBV7-9
CDR3aa: CASSVIAGVGTDTQYF; CDR3nt: TGTGCCAGCAGCGTAATAGCGGGAGTGGGCACAGATACGCAGTATTTT; j_gene: TRBJ2-3; len: 16; d_gene: TRBD2; abundance: NA; v_gene: TRBV7-2
CDR3aa: CASRGSYSNQPQHF; CDR3nt: TGTGCCAGTAGAGGCAGCTATAGCAATCAGCCCCAGCATTTT; j_gene: TRBJ1-5; len: 14; d_gene: NA; abundance: once; v_gene: TRBV19
CDR3aa: CASSQDLSGGEVTGELFF; CDR3nt: TGCGCCAGCAGCCAAGATCTATCAGGGGGTGAAGTCACCGGGGAGCTGTTTTTT; j_gene: TRBJ2-2; len: 18; d_gene: TRBD1; abundance: NA; v_gene: TRBV4-3
CDR3aa: CASSWDRNYGYTF; CDR3nt: TGTGCCAGCAGTTGGGACAGGAACTATGGCTACACCTTC; j_gene: TRBJ1-2; len: 13; d_gene: TRBD1; abundance: NA; v_gene: TRBV6-5
CDR3aa: CSVVLAGELFF; CDR3nt: TGCAGCGTTGTACTAGCGGGGGAGCTGTTTTTT; j_gene: TRBJ2-2; len: 11; d_gene: TRBD2; abundance: NA; v_gene: TRBV29-1
CDR3aa: CSVDRDSEAFF; CDR3nt: TGCAGCGTTGACAGAGACTCTGAAGCTTTCTTT; j_gene: TRBJ1-1; len: 11; d_gene: NA; abundance: NA; v_gene: TRBV29-1
CDR3aa: CASSQPSGLALHEQYF; CDR3nt: TGCGCCAGCAGCCAACCAAGTGGGCTGGCCCTCCACGAGCAGTACTTC; j_gene: TRBJ2-7; len: 16; d_gene: NA; abundance: NA; v_gene: TRBV4-1